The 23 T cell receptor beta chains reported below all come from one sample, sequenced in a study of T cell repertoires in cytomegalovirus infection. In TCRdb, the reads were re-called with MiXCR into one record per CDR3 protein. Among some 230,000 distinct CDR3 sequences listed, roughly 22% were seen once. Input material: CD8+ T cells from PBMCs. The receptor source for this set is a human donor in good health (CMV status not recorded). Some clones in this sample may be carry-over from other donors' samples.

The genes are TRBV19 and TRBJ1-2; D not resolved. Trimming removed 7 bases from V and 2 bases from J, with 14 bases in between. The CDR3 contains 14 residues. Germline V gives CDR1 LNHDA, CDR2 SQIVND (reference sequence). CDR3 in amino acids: CASNGQPGNYGYTF. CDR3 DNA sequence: TGTGCCAGTAATGGGCAGCCCGGAAACTATGGCTACACCTTC.

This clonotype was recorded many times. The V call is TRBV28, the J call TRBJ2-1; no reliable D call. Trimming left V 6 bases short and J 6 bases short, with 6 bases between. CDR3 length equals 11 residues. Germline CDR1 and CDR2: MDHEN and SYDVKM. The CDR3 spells CASSLTNEQFF. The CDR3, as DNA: TGTGCCAGCAGCTTAACCAATGAGCAGTTCTTC.

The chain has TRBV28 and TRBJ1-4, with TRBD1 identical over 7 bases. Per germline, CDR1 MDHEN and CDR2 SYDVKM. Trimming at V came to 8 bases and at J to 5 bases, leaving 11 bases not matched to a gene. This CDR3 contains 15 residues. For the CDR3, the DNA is TGTGCCAGCCATACCCCAACAGGGGTGAATGAAAAACTGTTTTTT. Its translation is CASHTPTGVNEKLFF.

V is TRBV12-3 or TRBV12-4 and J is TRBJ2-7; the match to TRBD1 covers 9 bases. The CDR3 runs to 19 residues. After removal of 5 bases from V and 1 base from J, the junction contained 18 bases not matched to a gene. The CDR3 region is CASSPRQGGGPVASYEQYF. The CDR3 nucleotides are TGTGCCAGCAGTCCTAGACAGGGGGGTGGGCCTGTGGCTTCCTACGAGCAGTACTTC.

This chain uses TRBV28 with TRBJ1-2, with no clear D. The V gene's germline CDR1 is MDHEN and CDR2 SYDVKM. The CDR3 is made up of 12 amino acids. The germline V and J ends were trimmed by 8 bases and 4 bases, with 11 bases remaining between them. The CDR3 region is CASGSLLYGYTF. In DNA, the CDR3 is TGTGCCAGCGGAAGTTTACTCTATGGCTACACCTTC.

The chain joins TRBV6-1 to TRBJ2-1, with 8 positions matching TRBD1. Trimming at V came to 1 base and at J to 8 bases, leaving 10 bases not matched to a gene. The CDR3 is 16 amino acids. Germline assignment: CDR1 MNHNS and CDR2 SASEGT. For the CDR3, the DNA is TGTGCCAGCAGTGAAGTCTGGCCAGGGGGCGGGGATGAGCAGTTCTTC. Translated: CASSEVWPGGGDEQFF.

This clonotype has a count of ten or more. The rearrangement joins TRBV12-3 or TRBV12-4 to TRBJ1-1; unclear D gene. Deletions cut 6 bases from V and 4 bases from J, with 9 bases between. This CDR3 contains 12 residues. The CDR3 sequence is CASSLMGTEAFF. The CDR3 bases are TGTGCCAGCAGCCTGATGGGCACTGAAGCTTTCTTT.

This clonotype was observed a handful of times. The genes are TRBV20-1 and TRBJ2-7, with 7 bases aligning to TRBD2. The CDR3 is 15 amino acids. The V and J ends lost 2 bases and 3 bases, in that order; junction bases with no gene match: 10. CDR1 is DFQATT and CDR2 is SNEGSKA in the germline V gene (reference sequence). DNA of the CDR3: TGCAGTGCTAGACCGGTGGGGGGGACCGACTACGAGCAGTACTTC. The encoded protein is CSARPVGGTDYEQYF.

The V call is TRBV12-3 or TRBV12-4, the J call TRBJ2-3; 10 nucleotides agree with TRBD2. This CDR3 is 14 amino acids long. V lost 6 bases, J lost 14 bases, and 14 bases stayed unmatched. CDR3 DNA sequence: TGTGCCAGCAGCCCCGGGACTAGCGCCTCGGGTCGGTATTTT. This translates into CASSPGTSASGRYF.

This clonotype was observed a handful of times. The CDR3, as DNA: TGTGCCAGCAGTTTATGGGGAAGCGAGCAGTACTTC. Translated: CASSLWGSEQYF. The chain employs TRBV28 and TRBJ2-7, with D uncertain. Trimming cost V 0 bases and J 6 bases, with 6 bases left between them. This CDR3 comprises 12 residues. Germline V gene sequence: CDR1 MDHEN, CDR2 SYDVKM.

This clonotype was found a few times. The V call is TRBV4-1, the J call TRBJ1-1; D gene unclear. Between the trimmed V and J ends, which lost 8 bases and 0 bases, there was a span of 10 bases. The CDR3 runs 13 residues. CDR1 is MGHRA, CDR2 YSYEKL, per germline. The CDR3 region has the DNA TGCGCCAGCGGGGATGGGATGAACACTGAAGCTTTCTTT. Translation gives CASGDGMNTEAFF.

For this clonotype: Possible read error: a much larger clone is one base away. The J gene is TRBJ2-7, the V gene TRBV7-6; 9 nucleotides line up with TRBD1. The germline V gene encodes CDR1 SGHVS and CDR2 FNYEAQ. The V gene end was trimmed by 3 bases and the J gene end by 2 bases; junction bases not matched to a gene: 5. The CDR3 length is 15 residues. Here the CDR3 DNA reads TGTGCCAGCAGCTTGTCCGGGGACAGGGCCTACGAGCAGTACTTC. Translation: CASSLSGDRAYEQYF.

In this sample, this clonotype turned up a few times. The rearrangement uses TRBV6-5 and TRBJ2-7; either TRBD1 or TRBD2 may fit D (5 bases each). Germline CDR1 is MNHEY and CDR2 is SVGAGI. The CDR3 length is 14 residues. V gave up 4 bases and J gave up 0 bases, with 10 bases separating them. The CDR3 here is CASSFEGSSYEQYF. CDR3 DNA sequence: TGTGCCAGCAGTTTTGAGGGGAGCTCCTACGAGCAGTACTTC.

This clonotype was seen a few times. In DNA, the CDR3 is TGTGCCAGTCAGCAGGCTGGTACAGATACGCAGTATTTT. This codes for CASQQAGTDTQYF. The V call is TRBV6-1, the J call TRBJ2-3, with unresolved D. The ends were cut back, 9 bases at V and 3 bases at J, with 13 bases in the middle. The CDR3 is made up of 13 amino acids. The germline V gene encodes CDR1 MNHNS and CDR2 SASEGT.

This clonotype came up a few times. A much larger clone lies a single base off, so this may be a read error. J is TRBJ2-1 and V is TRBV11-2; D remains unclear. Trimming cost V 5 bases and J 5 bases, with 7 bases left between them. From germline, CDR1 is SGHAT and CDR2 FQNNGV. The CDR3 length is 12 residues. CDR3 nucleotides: TGTGCCAGCAGCCCCATCGACAATGAGCAGTTCTTC. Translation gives CASSPIDNEQFF.

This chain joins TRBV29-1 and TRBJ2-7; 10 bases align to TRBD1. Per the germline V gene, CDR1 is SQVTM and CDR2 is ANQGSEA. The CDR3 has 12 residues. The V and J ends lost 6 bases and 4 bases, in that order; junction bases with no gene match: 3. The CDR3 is CSVAGQGYEQYF. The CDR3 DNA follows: TGCAGCGTAGCGGGACAGGGGTACGAGCAGTACTTC.

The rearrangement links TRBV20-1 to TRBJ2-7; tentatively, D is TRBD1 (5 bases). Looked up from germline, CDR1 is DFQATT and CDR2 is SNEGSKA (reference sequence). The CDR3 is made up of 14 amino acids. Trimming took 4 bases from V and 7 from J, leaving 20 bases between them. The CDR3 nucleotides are TGCAGTGCTAACCCCTTGACCTCAGGGCGGGAGCAGTACTTC. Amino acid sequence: CSANPLTSGREQYF.

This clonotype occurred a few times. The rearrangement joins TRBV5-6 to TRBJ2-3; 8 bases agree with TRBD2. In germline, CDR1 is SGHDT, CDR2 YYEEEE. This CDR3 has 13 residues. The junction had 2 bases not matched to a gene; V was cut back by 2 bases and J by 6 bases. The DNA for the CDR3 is TGTGCCAGCAGCTTACGGGGGGGCGATACGCAGTATTTT. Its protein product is CASSLRGGDTQYF.

CDR3 region: CASSPPRATNEKLFF. CDR3 nucleotide sequence: TGTGCCAGCAGTCCCCCTCGAGCAACTAATGAAAAACTGTTTTTT. The V call is TRBV28, the J call TRBJ1-4, with D unclear. From germline, CDR1 is MDHEN and CDR2 SYDVKM. V was clipped by 5 bases and J by 0 bases, with 10 bases between them. The CDR3 is made up of 15 amino acids.

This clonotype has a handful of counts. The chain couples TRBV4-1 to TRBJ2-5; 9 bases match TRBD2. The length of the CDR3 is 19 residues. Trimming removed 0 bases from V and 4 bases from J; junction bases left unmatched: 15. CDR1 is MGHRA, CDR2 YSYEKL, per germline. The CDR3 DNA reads TGCGCCAGCAGCCAAGATAAGGATTCTGCGGGGGGGCCTGGAGAGACCCAGTACTTC. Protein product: CASSQDKDSAGGPGETQYF.

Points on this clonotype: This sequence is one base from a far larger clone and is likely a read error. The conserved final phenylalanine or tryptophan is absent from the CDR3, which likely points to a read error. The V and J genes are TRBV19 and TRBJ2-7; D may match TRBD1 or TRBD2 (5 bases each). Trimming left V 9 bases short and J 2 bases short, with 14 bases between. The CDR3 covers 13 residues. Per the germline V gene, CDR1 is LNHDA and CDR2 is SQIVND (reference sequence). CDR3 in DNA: TGTGCCAGCTCTCAGGGACCCACCTACGAGCAGTACATC. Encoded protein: CASSQGPTYEQYI.

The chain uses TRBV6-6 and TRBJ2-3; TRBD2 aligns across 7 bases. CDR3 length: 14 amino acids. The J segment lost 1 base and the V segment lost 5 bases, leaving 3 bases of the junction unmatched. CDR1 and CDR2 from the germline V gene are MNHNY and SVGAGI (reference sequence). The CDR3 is CASSERGRTDTQYF. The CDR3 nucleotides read TGTGCCAGCAGTGAGCGGGGCCGCACAGATACGCAGTATTTT.

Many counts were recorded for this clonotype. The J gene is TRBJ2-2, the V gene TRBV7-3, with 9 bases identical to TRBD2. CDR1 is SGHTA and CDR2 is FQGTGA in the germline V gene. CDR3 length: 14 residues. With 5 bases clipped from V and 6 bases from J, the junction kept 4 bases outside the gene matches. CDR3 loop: CASSDAGGSGELFF. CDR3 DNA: TGTGCCAGCAGCGACGCGGGAGGGTCCGGGGAGCTGTTTTTT.